The 10 T cell receptor beta chains listed next were all sequenced from one sample in a study of T-cell reconstitution after alpha-beta-depleted transplantation in children (dated by TCRdb to 2016 to 2017). The sample's treatment or condition label is to be understood as: allogeneic hematopoietic cell transplantation with graft depleted of TCRalphabeta T cells and CD19 B cells. Library preparation employed PCR. Reads for this sample came from an Illumina HiSeq 2500. Molecular barcoding was employed in the preparation of TCR libraries, with unique molecular identifiers being used to normalize TCRbeta repertoire quantification. The public reads were reanalyzed by TCRdb: fastp trimming at Q25, MiXCR alignment, in-frame beta chains only. Identical CDR3 protein sequences are pooled into one entry, listed with their most common genes and DNA. The sample includes over 85,000 distinct CDR3 sequences, with 7.5% to 9% observed a single time. Roughly 15% of the sample is taken by the ten largest.

The specimen comprised PBMCs, sampled before TCRalphabeta/CD19-depleted stem cell transplant. Receptors originate from a boy aged 2 to 10 with acute lymphoblastic leukemia, due to receive a stem cell transplant.

The sample holds many counts of this clonotype. This rearrangement joins TRBV4-1 to TRBJ1-2; maybe TRBD1 (5 bases). CDR3 length: 14 residues. Trimming shortened V by 0 bases and J by 4 bases, and 9 bases separated the two germline ends. Per germline, CDR1 MGHRA and CDR2 YSYEKL. CDR3 in amino acids: CASSQDQGFYGYTF. In DNA form, the CDR3 reads TGCGCCAGCAGCCAAGATCAGGGTTTCTATGGCTACACCTTC.

A few counts support this clonotype. The chain is built from TRBV20-1 and TRBJ1-2; D ambiguous. Trimming left V 0 bases short and J 7 bases short, with 3 bases between. Germline assignment: CDR1 DFQATT and CDR2 SNEGSKA (reference sequence). The CDR3 runs 10 residues. DNA of the CDR3: TGCAGTGCTAGAGAGGGTGGCTACACCTTC. Translated, it gives CSAREGGYTF.

CDR3: CASSETGGVRETQYF. CDR3 coding DNA: TGTGCCAGCAGTGAAACCGGGGGGGTTCGGGAGACCCAGTACTTC. This sequence joins TRBV25-1 and TRBJ2-5; 8 bases are shared with TRBD2. Germline values: CDR1 MGHDK, CDR2 SYGVNS. After removal of 2 bases from V and 5 bases from J, the junction contained 7 bases not matched to a gene. The CDR3 has 15 amino acids.

This clonotype was observed many times. The chain links TRBV20-1 to TRBJ1-6, with D unresolved. Germline V gene sequence: CDR1 DFQATT, CDR2 SNEGSKA (reference sequence). This CDR3 contains 15 residues. Trimming took off 1 base at V and 9 bases at J, with 16 bases between the two ends. The CDR3 bases are TGCAGTGCTAGAGTGGAAGGACTCGAGAGTTCACCCCTCCACTTT. Its protein product is CSARVEGLESSPLHF.

The rearrangement uses TRBV20-1 and TRBJ2-7; 7 bases are a match to TRBD1. Losses at the gene ends were 4 bases for V and 1 base for J; bases not matched to a gene: 4. CDR3 length: 13 residues. CDR1 and CDR2 (germline): DFQATT, SNEGSKA (reference sequence). The CDR3 DNA follows: TGCAGTGCTACCGGACAGGAGTCCTACGAGCAGTACTTC. Translated: CSATGQESYEQYF.

The genes are TRBV20-1 and TRBJ2-5, with 12 nucleotides matching TRBD2. The CDR3 contains 16 residues. Germline-derived CDR1 and CDR2 are DFQATT and SNEGSKA (reference sequence). Trimming removed 6 bases from V and 5 bases from J; junction bases left unmatched: 13. CDR3 DNA: TGCAGTGCCTCCCCGGCCCGCCTAGCGGGGGGGGAGACCCAGTACTTC. Its translation: CSASPARLAGGETQYF.

There are many counts of this clonotype. Germline is not matched at one junction end, which may reflect a read error. The gene calls are TRBV7-7 and TRBJ2-3; no clear D. Per germline, CDR1 SSHAT and CDR2 FNYEAQ (reference sequence). The CDR3 length is 13 residues. The CDR3 nucleotides read TGTGCTAGCATGATCGTAGGGTTGGATACGCAGTATTTT. This encodes CASMIVGLDTQYF.

The genes are TRBV3-1 and TRBJ2-2; 9 nucleotides match TRBD1. V was clipped by 2 bases and J by 1 base; unmatched bases: 5. Per germline, CDR1 LGHDT and CDR2 YNNKEL (reference sequence). The length of the CDR3 is 17 residues. The CDR3 nucleotides read TGTGCCAGCAGCCAATCGGGACAGGGCCTGAACACCGGGGAGCTGTTTTTT. Protein product: CASSQSGQGLNTGELFF.

This clonotype appeared a few times. The gene calls are TRBV27 and TRBJ2-6; TRBD1 aligns across 8 bases. The CDR3 length is 16 residues. With V trimmed by 6 bases and J by 3 bases, 7 bases remained unmatched. CDR1 and CDR2 (germline): MNHEY, SMNVEV (reference sequence). Here the CDR3 DNA reads TGTGCCAGCAGCCGGAGGACAGGGTTTGGGGCCAACGTCCTGACTTTC. Amino acid sequence: CASSRRTGFGANVLTF.

CDR3 DNA sequence: TGTGCCAGCAGCTTAGCGAGGTCGTACCAAGAGACCCAGTACTTC. It yields the protein CASSLARSYQETQYF. V usage is TRBV7-6 and J usage is TRBJ2-5; no definite D call. V lost 0 bases and J lost 0, with 8 bases in between. Germline V gene sequence: CDR1 SGHVS, CDR2 FNYEAQ. This CDR3 region has 15 residues.